This TCR beta chain was captured by sequencing in a study of blood T cell repertoires in COVID-19. On the study more broadly: Sites across the United States, Italy and Spain contributed samples from acute and convalescent COVID-19. In each case, the material was cDNA or gDNA derived from T cells, B-cell-depleted T cells, or PBMCs.

V gave up 3 bases and J gave up 6 bases, with 19 bases separating them. The V gene's germline CDR1 is LNHDA and CDR2 SQIVND (reference sequence). The CDR3 sequence is 16 residues long. The assay was immunoSEQ multiplex PCR, and TCRdb's table has in-frame clones only and misses some. Among about 230,000 clones listed, roughly 90% were seen once. Participants spanned ages about 18 to 89 years and resided in fewer than 30 US areas. Participant-reported clinical history was the basis for cohort assignment. This clone appeared a single time. The chain couples TRBV19 to TRBJ2-3; D possibly corresponds to TRBD2 (5 bases). This receptor was obtained from a woman in her twenties or thirties with acute COVID-19. The sequencing sample was made of PBMCs or T cells enriched from blood (not recorded which). The CDR3: CASSIGVAARADTQYF. Here the CDR3 DNA reads TGTGCCAGTAGTATTGGTGTCGCGGCGAGGGCGGATACGCAGTATTTT. Drawing the rest from reference TRBV19 and TRBJ2-3, the complete variable domain is DGGITQSPKYLFRKEGQNVTLSCEQNLNHDAMYWYRQDPGQGLRLIYYSQIVNDFQKGDIAEGYSVSREKKESFPLTVTSAQKNPTAFYLCASSIGVAARADTQYFGPGTRLTVL.